These 12 T cell receptor beta chains originate from one sample sequenced in a study of T cells after yellow fever vaccination. MiXCR, applied by TCRdb to the 5' RACE reads, yields one record per CDR3 protein. Seen here are about 430,000 distinct CDR3 sequences, approximately 18% observed once, and the top ten hold 18%. The sample here was PBMCs, taken before the yellow fever booster vaccination. Receptors originate from a man aged 18 to 30 who received the YFV17D yellow fever vaccine.

This clonotype was picked up a small number of times. The chain is built from TRBV5-5 and TRBJ2-1; TRBD2 matches 8 bases. Trimming cost V 4 bases and J 7 bases; bases outside gene matches: 13. The CDR3 is 16 amino acids. Germline loops: CDR1 SGHKS, CDR2 YYEKEE (reference sequence). The CDR3 loop reads CASSPIAGMGPNEQFF. CDR3 bases: TGTGCCAGCAGCCCCATAGCGGGGATGGGGCCAAATGAGCAGTTCTTC. Together with reference TRBV5-5 and TRBJ2-1, the CDR3 gives the full variable domain: DAGVTQSPTHLIKTRGQQVTLRCSPISGHKSVSWYQQVLGQGPQFIFQYYEKEERGRGNFPDRFSARQFPNYSSELNVNALLLGDSALYLCASSPIAGMGPNEQFFGPGTRLTVL.

This CDR3 reads CSVEDWTSGEQETQYF. The CDR3 DNA sequence: TGCAGCGTTGAAGATTGGACTAGCGGGGAACAAGAGACCCAGTACTTC. The chain joins TRBV29-1 to TRBJ2-5; 12 bases fit TRBD2. This CDR3 region has 16 residues. Germline V CDR1 and CDR2: SQVTM, ANQGSEA. Germline trimming cut 0 bases from V and 2 bases from J; bases unmatched to any gene: 4.

V gene TRBV12-3 or TRBV12-4 combines with J gene TRBJ2-1; TRBD1 is a possible D gene (6 bases). The CDR3 sequence is 15 residues long. Trimming stripped 6 bases from V and 1 base from J, with 13 bases between. The DNA for the CDR3 is TGTGCCAGCAGCACCGGGACAAAATCCTACAATGAGCAGTTCTTC. The encoded protein is CASSTGTKSYNEQFF.

The rearrangement uses TRBV19 and TRBJ1-2; D possibly corresponds to TRBD1 (5 bases). Germline V gene lookup returns CDR1 LNHDA and CDR2 SQIVND (reference sequence). Trimming took off 7 bases at V and 6 bases at J, with 15 bases between the two ends. The CDR3 extends over 13 amino acids. This chain's CDR3 is CASTPGPPHGYTF. The CDR3 nucleotides read TGTGCCAGTACCCCGGGACCACCCCATGGCTACACCTTC. Looking up the rest from reference TRBV19 and TRBJ1-2 gives the full variable domain: DGGITQSPKYLFRKEGQNVTLSCEQNLNHDAMYWYRQDPGQGLRLIYYSQIVNDFQKGDIAEGYSVSREKKESFPLTVTSAQKNPTAFYLCASTPGPPHGYTFGSGTRLTVV.

The chain uses TRBV2 and TRBJ2-3; perhaps TRBD2 as D (7 bases). This CDR3 is 17 amino acids long. The germline V gene encodes CDR1 SNHLY and CDR2 FYNNEI. With 6 bases removed from V and 4 bases from J, the gap between germline ends came to 23 bases. The CDR3 sequence is CASSRLLGGAGPDTQYF. CDR3 nucleotides: TGTGCCAGCAGCCGTTTACTAGGGGGGGCGGGACCAGATACGCAGTATTTT.

V usage is TRBV25-1 and J usage is TRBJ2-7; unclear D gene. V was shortened by 4 bases and J by 3 bases, with 7 bases between the two germline ends. The CDR3 contains 12 residues. Germline V lookup: CDR1 MGHDK, CDR2 SYGVNS. The DNA of the CDR3 is TGTGCCAGCAGTGGCAGAGTCTACGAGCAGTACTTC. Translating it yields CASSGRVYEQYF.

This clonotype was counted between two and nine times. The chain combines TRBV4-2 with TRBJ1-2; D call uncertain. V was cut by 0 bases and J by 4 bases, with 9 bases left in between. CDR1 is LGHNA and CDR2 is YNFKEQ in the germline V gene. CDR3 length: 14 residues. In DNA, the CDR3 is TGTGCCAGCAGCCAAGATCGGCAGGTCTATGGCTACACCTTC. The encoded protein is CASSQDRQVYGYTF.

This clonotype was observed many times. V is TRBV20-1 and J is TRBJ2-6; the D gene is possibly TRBD2 (6 bases). CDR3 length: 17 amino acids. Germline V gene sequence: CDR1 DFQATT, CDR2 SNEGSKA (reference sequence). The V end was cut by 0 bases, the J end by 1 base, with 13 bases between. CDR3 DNA sequence: TGCAGTGCTAGAGATCCGGGGGAACATTCTGGGGCCAACGTCCTGACTTTC. This sequence encodes CSARDPGEHSGANVLTF.

The chain employs TRBV5-1 and TRBJ1-1, with TRBD1 as a possible D gene (6 bases). CDR3 length: 14 residues. Between the trimmed V and J ends, which lost 4 bases and 5 bases, there was a span of 15 bases. Germline V lookup: CDR1 SGHRS, CDR2 YFSETQ. The CDR3 DNA follows: TGCGCCAGCAGCCAGGCCGGGGGGGCAACTGAAGCTTTCTTT. The encoded protein is CASSQAGGATEAFF. The entire variable domain, with the rest obtained from reference TRBV5-1 and TRBJ1-1, is as follows: KAGVTQTPRYLIKTRGQQVTLSCSPISGHRSVSWYQQTPGQGLQFLFEYFSETQRNKGNFPGRFSGRQFSNSRSEMNVSTLELGDSALYLCASSQAGGATEAFFGQGTRLTVV.

J is TRBJ1-1 and V is TRBV9; D is undetermined. Germline V CDR1 and CDR2: SGDLS, YYNGEE. Trimming left V 0 bases short and J 5 bases short, with 8 bases between. The CDR3 has 13 amino acids. CDR3 sequence reads: CASSVVSQTEAFF. CDR3 nucleotide sequence: TGTGCCAGCAGCGTAGTATCCCAGACTGAAGCTTTCTTT.

In this sample, this clonotype turned up a few times. The rearrangement joins TRBV7-3 to TRBJ2-7; weak D call: TRBD1 (6 bases). Trimming removed 5 bases at V and 7 bases at J, with 15 bases between. The germline gives CDR1 SGHTA, CDR2 FQGTGA. This CDR3 is 13 amino acids long. The CDR3 DNA reads TGTGCCAGCAGCCCTACAGGGCTAGGGGAGCAGTACGTC. It is translated as CASSPTGLGEQYV.

This clonotype turned up a few times. An end of the junction differs from the germline gene, which may be a read error. The chain uses TRBV7-7 and TRBJ1-3; no firm D call. CDR3 size: 15 residues. Germline V gene lookup returns CDR1 SSHAT and CDR2 FNYEAQ (reference sequence). The CDR3 sequence: CASSFSPGAGNTIYF. The CDR3 bases are TGTGCTAGCAGCTTTAGCCCCGGCGCTGGAAACACCATATATTTT.